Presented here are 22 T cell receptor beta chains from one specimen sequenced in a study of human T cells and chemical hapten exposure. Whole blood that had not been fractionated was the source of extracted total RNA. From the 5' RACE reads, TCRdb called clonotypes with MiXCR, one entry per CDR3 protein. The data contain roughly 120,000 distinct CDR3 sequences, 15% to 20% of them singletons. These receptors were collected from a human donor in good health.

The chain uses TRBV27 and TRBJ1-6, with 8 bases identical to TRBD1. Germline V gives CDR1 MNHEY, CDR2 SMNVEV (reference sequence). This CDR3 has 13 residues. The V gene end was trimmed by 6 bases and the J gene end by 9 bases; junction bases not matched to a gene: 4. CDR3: CASSRTGGSPLHF. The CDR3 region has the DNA TGTGCCAGCAGCCGTACAGGGGGTTCACCCCTCCACTTT.

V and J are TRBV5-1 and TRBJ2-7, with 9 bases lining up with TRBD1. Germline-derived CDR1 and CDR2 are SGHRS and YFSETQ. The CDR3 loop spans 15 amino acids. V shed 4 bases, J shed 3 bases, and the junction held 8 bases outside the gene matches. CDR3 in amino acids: CASSHLTGGVYEQYF. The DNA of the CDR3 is TGCGCCAGCAGCCACCTTACAGGGGGCGTCTACGAGCAGTACTTC.

The CDR3 DNA follows: TGTGCCAGCAGCTTAGAGCTAGCGGTAGGCGGGGAGCTGTTTTTT. Amino acids: CASSLELAVGGELFF. This chain joins TRBV11-2 and TRBJ2-2; 7 positions match TRBD2. The junction had 5 bases not matched to a gene; V was cut back by 0 bases and J by 7 bases. The CDR3 is 15 residues long. CDR1 and CDR2 from the germline V gene are SGHAT and FQNNGV.

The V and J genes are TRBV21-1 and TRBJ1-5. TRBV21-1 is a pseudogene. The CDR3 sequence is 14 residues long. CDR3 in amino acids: CASSKLPYNQPQHF. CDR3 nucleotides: TGTGCCAGCAGCAAATTACCGTACAATCAGCCCCAGCATTTT.

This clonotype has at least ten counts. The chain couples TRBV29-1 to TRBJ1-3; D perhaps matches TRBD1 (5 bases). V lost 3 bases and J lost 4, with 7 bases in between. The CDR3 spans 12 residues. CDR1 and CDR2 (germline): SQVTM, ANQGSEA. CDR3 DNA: TGCAGCGTTGACCAGGGAGGAAACACCATATATTTT. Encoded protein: CSVDQGGNTIYF.

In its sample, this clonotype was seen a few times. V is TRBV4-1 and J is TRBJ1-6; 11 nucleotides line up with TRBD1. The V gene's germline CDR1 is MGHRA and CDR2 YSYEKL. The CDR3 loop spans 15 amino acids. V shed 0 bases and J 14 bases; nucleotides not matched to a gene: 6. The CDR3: CASSQEGTGGRALHF. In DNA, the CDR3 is TGCGCCAGCAGCCAAGAGGGGACAGGGGGACGGGCCCTCCACTTT.

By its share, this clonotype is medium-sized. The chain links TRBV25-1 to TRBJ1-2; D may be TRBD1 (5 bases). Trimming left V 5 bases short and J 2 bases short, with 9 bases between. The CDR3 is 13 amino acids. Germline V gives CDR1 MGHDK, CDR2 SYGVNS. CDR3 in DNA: TGTGCCAGCAGTCGCGGGACCAACTATGGCTACACCTTC. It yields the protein CASSRGTNYGYTF.

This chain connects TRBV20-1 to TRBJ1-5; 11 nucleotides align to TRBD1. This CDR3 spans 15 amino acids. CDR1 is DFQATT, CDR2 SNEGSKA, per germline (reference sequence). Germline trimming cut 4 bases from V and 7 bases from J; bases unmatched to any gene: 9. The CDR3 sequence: CSATPGTGGEQPQHF. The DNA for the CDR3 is TGCAGTGCTACCCCCGGGACAGGGGGGGAGCAGCCCCAGCATTTT.

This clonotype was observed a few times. CDR3 nucleotide sequence: TGTGCCAGCTCACCAAAGACAGGCATGAACACTGAAGCTTTCTTT. Encoded protein: CASSPKTGMNTEAFF. This chain links TRBV18 with TRBJ1-1; maybe TRBD1 (6 bases). This CDR3 comprises 15 residues. V lost 2 bases to trimming and J lost 0 bases, with 10 bases between them. Germline V gives CDR1 KGHSH, CDR2 LQKENI.

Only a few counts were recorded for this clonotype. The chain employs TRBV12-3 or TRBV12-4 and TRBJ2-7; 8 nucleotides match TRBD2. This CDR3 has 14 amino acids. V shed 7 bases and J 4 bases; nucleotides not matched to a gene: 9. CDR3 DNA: TGTGCCAGCACCAAGCGAGCGGGAGTTTACGAGCAGTACTTC. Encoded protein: CASTKRAGVYEQYF.

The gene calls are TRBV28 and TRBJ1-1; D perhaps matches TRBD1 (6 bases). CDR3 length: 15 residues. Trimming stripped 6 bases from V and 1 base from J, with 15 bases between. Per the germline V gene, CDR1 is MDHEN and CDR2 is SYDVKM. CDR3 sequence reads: CASRPPGGRNTEAFF. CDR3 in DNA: TGTGCCAGCAGGCCTCCGGGGGGCAGGAACACTGAAGCTTTCTTT. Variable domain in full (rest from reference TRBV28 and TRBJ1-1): DVKVTQSSRYLVKRTGEKVFLECVQDMDHENMFWYRQDPGLGLRLIYFSYDVKMKEKGDIPEGYSVSREKKERFSLILESASTNQTSMYLCASRPPGGRNTEAFFGQGTRLTVV.

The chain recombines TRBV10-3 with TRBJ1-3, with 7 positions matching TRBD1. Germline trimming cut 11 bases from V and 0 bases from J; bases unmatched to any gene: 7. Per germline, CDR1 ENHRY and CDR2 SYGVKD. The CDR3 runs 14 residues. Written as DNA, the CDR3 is TGTGCCGCGTACACAGGGGACTCTGGAAACACCATATATTTT. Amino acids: CAAYTGDSGNTIYF.

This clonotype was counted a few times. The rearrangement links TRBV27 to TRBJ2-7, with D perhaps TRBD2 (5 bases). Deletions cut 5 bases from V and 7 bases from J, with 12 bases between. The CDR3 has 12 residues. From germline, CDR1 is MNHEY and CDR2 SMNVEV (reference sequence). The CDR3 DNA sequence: TGTGCCAGCAGTCCAGGCGGCGGGGAGCAGTACTTC. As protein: CASSPGGGEQYF.

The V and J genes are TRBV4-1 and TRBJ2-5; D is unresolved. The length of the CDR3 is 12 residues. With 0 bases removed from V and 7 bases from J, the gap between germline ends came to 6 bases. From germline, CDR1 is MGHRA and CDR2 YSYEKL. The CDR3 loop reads CASSQEIGTQYF. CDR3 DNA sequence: TGCGCCAGCAGCCAAGAGATCGGGACCCAGTACTTC.

CDR3 DNA sequence: TGCGCCAGTCCGGGACAGATTTCGGAGACCCAGTACTTC. Translation gives CASPGQISETQYF. This chain connects TRBV23-1 to TRBJ2-5; 7 bases fit TRBD1. TRBV23-1 is sorted into the ORF group, with uncertain function. V gave up 9 bases and J gave up 5 bases; unmatched junction bases: 9. This CDR3 is 13 amino acids long.

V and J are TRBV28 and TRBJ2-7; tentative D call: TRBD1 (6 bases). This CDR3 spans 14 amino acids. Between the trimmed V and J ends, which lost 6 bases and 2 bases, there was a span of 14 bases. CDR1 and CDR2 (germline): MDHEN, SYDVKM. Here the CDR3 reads CASSPPDSPYEQYF. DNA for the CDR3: TGTGCCAGCAGCCCACCGGACAGCCCCTACGAGCAGTACTTC.

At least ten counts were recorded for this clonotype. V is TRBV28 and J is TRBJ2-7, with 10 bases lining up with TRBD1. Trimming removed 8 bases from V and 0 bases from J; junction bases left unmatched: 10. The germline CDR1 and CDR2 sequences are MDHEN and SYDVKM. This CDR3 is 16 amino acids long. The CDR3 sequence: CASEDRGRKSSYEQYF. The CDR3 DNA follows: TGTGCCAGCGAGGACAGGGGGAGGAAAAGCTCCTACGAGCAGTACTTC.

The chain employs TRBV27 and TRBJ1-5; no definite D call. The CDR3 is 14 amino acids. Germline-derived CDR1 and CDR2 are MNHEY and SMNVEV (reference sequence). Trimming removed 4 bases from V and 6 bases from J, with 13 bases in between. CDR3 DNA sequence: TGTGCCAGCAGTTCCTTGAGGGATGGTCAGCCCCAGCATTTT. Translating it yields CASSSLRDGQPQHF.

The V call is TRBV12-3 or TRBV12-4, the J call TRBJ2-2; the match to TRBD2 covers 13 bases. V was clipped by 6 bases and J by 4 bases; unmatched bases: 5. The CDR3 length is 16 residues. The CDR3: CASSPLAGGITGELFF. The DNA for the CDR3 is TGTGCCAGCAGCCCACTAGCGGGAGGGATCACCGGGGAGCTGTTTTTT.

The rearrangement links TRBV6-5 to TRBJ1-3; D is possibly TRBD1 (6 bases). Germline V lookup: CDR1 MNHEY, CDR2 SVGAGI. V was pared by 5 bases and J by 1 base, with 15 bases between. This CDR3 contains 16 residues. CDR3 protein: CASSTHRASSGNTIYF. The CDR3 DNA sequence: TGTGCCAGCAGTACGCACAGGGCCAGTTCTGGAAACACCATATATTTT.

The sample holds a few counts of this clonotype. The CDR3 sequence: CAWTHPQETQYF. The DNA of the CDR3 is TGTGCCTGGACCCACCCACAGGAGACCCAGTACTTC. The chain has TRBV30 and TRBJ2-5; no clear D. V shed 4 bases and J shed 5 bases, with 11 bases lying between them. The length of the CDR3 is 12 residues. Germline V lookup: CDR1 GTSNPN, CDR2 SVGIG (reference sequence).

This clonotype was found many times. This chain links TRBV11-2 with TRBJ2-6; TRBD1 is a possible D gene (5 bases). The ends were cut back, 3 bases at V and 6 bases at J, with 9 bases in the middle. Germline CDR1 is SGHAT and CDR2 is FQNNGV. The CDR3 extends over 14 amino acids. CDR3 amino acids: CASSLGRAANVLTF. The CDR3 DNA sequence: TGTGCCAGCAGCTTGGGCAGGGCGGCCAACGTCCTGACTTTC.